This T cell receptor (beta chain) was recorded in a study of blood T cells in healthy people across ages. Overall study results and limits: Diversity figures derived from one million T cells were judged to underestimate the true value.

This clonotype has a handful of counts. No antigen is known for it. The junction differs from germline at one of its ends, possibly a read error. The CDR3 spans 15 residues. From germline, CDR1 is MDHEN and CDR2 SYDVKM. Alongside a J-beta primer mix, a sample-barcoded 5' primer served in a second PCR lasting 7 to 11 cycles. Each CDR3 protein is one row after TCRdb ran MiXCR on the 5' RACE reads. The data contain over 1.5 million distinct CDR3 sequences, 40% to 55% of them seen just once; the ten biggest clones take up approximately 2%. Healthy Caucasian individuals from Russia aged about 6 to 100 were enrolled as donors. Every donor gave approximately 10 milliliters of peripheral blood. Extracted total RNA amounted to at least 5 micrograms for each sample.

The clonotype comes from a woman in her thirties or forties in good health. This chain uses TRBV28 with TRBJ2-3; 10 positions agree with TRBD1. Input material: blood. CDR3: CASSSRDRGPDTQYF. The CDR3, as DNA: TGTGCCAGTAGTTCCCGGGACAGGGGACCAGATACGCAGTATTTT.